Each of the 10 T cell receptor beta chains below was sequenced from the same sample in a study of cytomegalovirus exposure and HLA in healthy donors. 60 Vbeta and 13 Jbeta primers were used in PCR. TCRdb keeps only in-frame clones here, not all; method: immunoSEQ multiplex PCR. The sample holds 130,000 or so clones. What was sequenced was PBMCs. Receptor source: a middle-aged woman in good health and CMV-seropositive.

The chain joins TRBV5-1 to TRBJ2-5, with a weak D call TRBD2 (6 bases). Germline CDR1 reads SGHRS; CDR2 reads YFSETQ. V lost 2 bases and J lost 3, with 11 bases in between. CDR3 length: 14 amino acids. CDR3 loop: CASSFVGSEETQYF. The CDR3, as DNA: TGCGCCAGCAGCTTTGTCGGGAGTGAAGAGACCCAGTACTTC.

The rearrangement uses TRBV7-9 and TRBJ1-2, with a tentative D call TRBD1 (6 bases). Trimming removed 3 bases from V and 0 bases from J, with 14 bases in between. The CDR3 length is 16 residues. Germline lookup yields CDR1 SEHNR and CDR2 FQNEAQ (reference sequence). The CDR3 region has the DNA TGTGCCAGCAGCTTGGCCCTGGACAGTTCTAACTATGGCTACACCTTC. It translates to CASSLALDSSNYGYTF. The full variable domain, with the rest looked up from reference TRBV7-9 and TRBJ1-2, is DTGVSQNPRHKITKRGQNVTFRCDPISEHNRLYWYRQTLGQGPEFLTYFQNEAQLEKSRLLSDRFSAERPKGSFSTLEIQRTEQGDSAMYLCASSLALDSSNYGYTFGSGTRLTVV.

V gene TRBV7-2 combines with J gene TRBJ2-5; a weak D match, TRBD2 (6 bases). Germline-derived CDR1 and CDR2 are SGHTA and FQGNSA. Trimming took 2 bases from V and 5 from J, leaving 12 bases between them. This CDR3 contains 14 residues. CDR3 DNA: TGTGCCAGCAGCTTAATAACAAGCGGGGAGACCCAGTACTTC. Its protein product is CASSLITSGETQYF.

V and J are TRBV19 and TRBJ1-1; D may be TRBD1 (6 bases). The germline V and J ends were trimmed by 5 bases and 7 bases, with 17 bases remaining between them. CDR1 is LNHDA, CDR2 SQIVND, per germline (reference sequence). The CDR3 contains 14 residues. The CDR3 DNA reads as TGTGCCAGTAGTTCCCGCACAGGGTCCTATGAAGCTTTCTTT. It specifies CASSSRTGSYEAFF. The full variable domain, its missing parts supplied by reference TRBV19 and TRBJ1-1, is DGGITQSPKYLFRKEGQNVTLSCEQNLNHDAMYWYRQDPGQGLRLIYYSQIVNDFQKGDIAEGYSVSREKKESFPLTVTSAQKNPTAFYLCASSSRTGSYEAFFGQGTRLTVV.

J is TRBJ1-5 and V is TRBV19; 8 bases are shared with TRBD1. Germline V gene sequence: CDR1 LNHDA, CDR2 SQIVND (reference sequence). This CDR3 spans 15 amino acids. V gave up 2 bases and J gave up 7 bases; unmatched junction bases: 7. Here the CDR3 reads CASSIKGTGGQPQHF. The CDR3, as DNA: TGTGCCAGTAGTATAAAAGGGACAGGTGGGCAGCCCCAGCATTTT.

The DNA of the CDR3 is TGCAGCGTTGCACAGGGGGCGGCCACAGATACGCAGTATTTT. Translated, it gives CSVAQGAATDTQYF. The chain employs TRBV29-1 and TRBJ2-3; 9 positions match TRBD1. With 4 bases clipped from V and 2 bases from J, the junction kept 4 bases outside the gene matches. The CDR3 sequence is 14 residues long. Per germline, CDR1 SQVTM and CDR2 ANQGSEA.

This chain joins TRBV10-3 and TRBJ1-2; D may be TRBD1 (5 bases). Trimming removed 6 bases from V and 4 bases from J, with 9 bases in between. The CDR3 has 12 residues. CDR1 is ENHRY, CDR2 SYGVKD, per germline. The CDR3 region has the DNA TGTGCCATCAGGGAGACAGCCTATGGCTACACCTTC. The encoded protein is CAIRETAYGYTF.

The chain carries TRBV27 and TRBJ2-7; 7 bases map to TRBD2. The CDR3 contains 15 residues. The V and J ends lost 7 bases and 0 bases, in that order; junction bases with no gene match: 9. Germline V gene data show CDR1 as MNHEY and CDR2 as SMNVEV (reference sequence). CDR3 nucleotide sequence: TGTGCCAGCAAAACAGCGGGACTTCCCTCCTACGAGCAGTACTTC. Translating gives CASKTAGLPSYEQYF.

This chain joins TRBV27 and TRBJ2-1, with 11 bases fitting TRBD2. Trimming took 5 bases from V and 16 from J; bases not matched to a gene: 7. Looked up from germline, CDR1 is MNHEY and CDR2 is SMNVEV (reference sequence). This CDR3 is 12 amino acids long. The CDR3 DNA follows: TGTGCCAGCAGTAATAGCGGGAGGGAACTTTTCTTC. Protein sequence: CASSNSGRELFF.

CDR3 amino acids: CASSPGGETQYF. The CDR3 coding sequence is TGTGCCAGCAGTCCAGGAGGGGAGACCCAGTACTTC. This chain uses TRBV27 with TRBJ2-5; TRBD2 is a possible D gene (6 bases). V lost 5 bases and J 5 bases, leaving 9 bases between the germline ends. CDR3 size: 12 residues. The germline V gene encodes CDR1 MNHEY and CDR2 SMNVEV (reference sequence).